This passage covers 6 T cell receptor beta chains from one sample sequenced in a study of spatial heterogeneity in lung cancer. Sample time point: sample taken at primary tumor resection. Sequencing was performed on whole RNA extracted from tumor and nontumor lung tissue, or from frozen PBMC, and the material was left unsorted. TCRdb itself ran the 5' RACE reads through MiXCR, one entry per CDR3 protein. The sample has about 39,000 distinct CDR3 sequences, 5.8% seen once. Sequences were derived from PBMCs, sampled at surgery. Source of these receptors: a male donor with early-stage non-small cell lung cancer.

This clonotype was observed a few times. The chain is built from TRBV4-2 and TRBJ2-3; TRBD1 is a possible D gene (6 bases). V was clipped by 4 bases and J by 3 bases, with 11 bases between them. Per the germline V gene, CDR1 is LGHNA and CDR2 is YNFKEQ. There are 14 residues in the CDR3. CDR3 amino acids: CASSPQGRTDTQYF. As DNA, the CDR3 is TGTGCCAGCAGCCCCCAGGGGCGAACAGATACGCAGTATTTT.

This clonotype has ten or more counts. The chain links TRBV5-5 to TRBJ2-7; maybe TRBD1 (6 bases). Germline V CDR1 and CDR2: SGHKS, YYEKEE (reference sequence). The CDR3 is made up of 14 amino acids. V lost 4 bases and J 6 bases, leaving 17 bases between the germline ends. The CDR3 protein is CASSTGVRGTEQYF. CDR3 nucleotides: TGTGCCAGCAGCACCGGAGTCAGGGGAACCGAGCAGTACTTC.

CDR3 sequence reads: CSARELRGSTQETQYF. For the CDR3, the DNA is TGCAGTGCTAGAGAGCTCCGCGGGTCTACCCAAGAGACCCAGTACTTC. The V call is TRBV20-1, the J call TRBJ2-5; maybe TRBD2 (5 bases). Germline assignment: CDR1 DFQATT and CDR2 SNEGSKA (reference sequence). The CDR3 runs to 16 residues. Trimming took 0 bases from V and 1 from J, leaving 15 bases between them.

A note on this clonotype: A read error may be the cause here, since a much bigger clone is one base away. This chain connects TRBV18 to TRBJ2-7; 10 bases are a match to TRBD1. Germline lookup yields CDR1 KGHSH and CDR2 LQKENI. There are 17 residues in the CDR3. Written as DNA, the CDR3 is TGTGCCAGCTCACCACAATACGGACAGGGGGACCGCTACGAGCTGTACTTC. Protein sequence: CASSPQYGQGDRYELYF.

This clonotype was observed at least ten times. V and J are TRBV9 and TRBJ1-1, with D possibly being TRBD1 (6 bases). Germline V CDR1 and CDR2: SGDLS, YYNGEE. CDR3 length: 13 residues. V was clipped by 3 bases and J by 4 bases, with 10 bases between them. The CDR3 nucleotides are TGTGCCAGCAGCGCACAGGGTAGCACTGAAGCTTTCTTT. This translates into CASSAQGSTEAFF.

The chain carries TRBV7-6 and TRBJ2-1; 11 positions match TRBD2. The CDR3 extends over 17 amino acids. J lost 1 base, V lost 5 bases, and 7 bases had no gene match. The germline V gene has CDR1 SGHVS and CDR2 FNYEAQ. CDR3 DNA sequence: TGTGCCAGCAGCGCCCGGACTAGCGGGCGTTCCTACAATGAGCAGTTCTTC. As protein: CASSARTSGRSYNEQFF.